The entry below gives a single T cell receptor beta chain sequence along with its context. This receptor's antigen is unknown. The record has no base qualities; no much larger clone is one base away. The sample belongs to a study of beta chain features in type 1 diabetes (dated by TCRdb to the late 2010s). For the wider study: Mean age, gender distribution, total cell number and subset yield were not different between patients and healthy donors. A total of about 100,000,000 sorted cells were examined across all samples, and RNA yield correlated strongly with the number of cells per subset. In the study, recently diagnosed type 1 diabetes patients and matched healthy donors were compared on the TCRB repertoires of their sorted circulating CD4+ T cell subsets. Naive and central memory subsets were obtained from all 30 or so donors, but regulatory and stem cell-like memory subsets were isolated from only 8 patients and about 8 healthy donors.

A single peripheral blood draw of approximately 110 mL on average was collected from each donor into heparinised tubes. Using a panel that included CD45RO, CCR7, CD25, CD127, CD95 and CD27, naive, central memory, regulatory and stem cell-like memory CD4+ T cells were sorted on a BD FACSAria II. A purity above 98% was achieved for all sorted populations. PBMCs were isolated right away by Lymphoprep density gradient centrifugation and were stained directly, without culture. Samples were stained and sorted in pairs, with one healthy donor and one patient per experiment, so that batch effects were minimized. What the study reported, not specific to this receptor: Fewer insertions and more nucleotide deletions at VDJ recombination sites were observed in patients with type 1 diabetes, implying thymic rearrangement abnormalities. The naive, central memory and regulatory TCRB repertoires appeared to resemble one another more closely among patients than among healthy donors. A moderate but significant shortening of TCRB CDR3 length was observed in type 1 diabetes patients in all four CD4+ subsets. PCR might favor shorter templates, but patient and control samples were amplified and corrected together, so any skew would affect both groups equally. Because small numbers of individuals were included in the HLA sub-analyses, any influence of HLA type on TCRB rearrangement was left unresolved. Because cDNA was sequenced instead of genomic DNA, activated cells with high expression could be over-represented, although the groups did not differ in activation or CD3 levels.

All of the isolated RNA was reverse transcribed with the High Capacity cDNA Reverse Transcription Kit, so expressed TCRB transcripts were sequenced. Deep immunoSEQ sequencing was applied to naive, central memory and regulatory T cell samples, giving an average of roughly 3.5 million total reads per sample. After sorted cells were lysed in RLT buffer, RNA was extracted with DNase-treated RNeasy Micro or Mini kits, with the choice depending on cell number. Each cell subset was processed on its own to prevent cross-contamination, while patient and healthy donor samples were processed together. TCRB sequences were amplified from cDNA with the immunoSEQ multiplex PCR, producing 87-bp fragments spanning the CDR3 region. Amplicons were sequenced on the Illumina HiSeq platform. On the study's bioinformatics: PCR bias was corrected computationally using synthetic template baselines, and reads within Hamming distance 2 were collapsed, with unmergeable singletons discarded. Reads were aligned to IMGT to assign V, D and J genes, CDR3 length, and insertions or deletions at six rearrangement sites. Clonotype counts were normalized to sorted cell number within each subset before computing true diversity and Gini coefficients with the tcR R package. The overlap coefficient, calculated on TCRB nucleotide sequences, was used to measure repertoire sharing. As a proxy for the pre-selection repertoire, out-of-frame TCRB sequences from naive cells were analyzed. In its TCRdb copy, this immuneACCESS table keeps in-frame sequences only and misses some clones. Where compared with another copy, unresolved V genes explain less than half of these, and the others have no known cause. The V and J calls and clone size were taken over from that table, and D and trimming were inferred from the DNA. This sample is represented by some 410,000 clones; over 11% of them were singletons. The top ten constitute around 0.039% of the sample.

A distance of 9 bases separates the germline ends of V and J, which lose 4 bases and 6 bases respectively. Taken from cysteine to phenylalanine, the CDR3 has 12 residues. Solely the CDR3 DNA is kept, with 36 bases framed from the first base. The germline V gene supplies CDR1 SQVTM and CDR2 ANQGSEA. The rearrangement combines TRBV29-1 with TRBJ2-2; a weak D assignment points to TRBD1 (6 bases agree). The sequence was obtained from a man aged 25-45 years in good health. The sequencing sample was made of naive CD4+ T cells from blood. The intended sense of this specimen's cell subset or site label: true naive CD4+ T cells. The CDR3 sequence is CSVARGSGELFF. The base sequence is TGCAGCGTTGCCAGGGGTTCCGGGGAGCTGTTTTTT.